This entry features one T cell receptor (beta chain) sequence. The sample is drawn from a study of shared clonotypes between healthy human individuals. The repertoire was sequenced with immunoSEQ multiplex PCR; TCRdb's copy has only in-frame clones and lacks some. This repertoire shows 1.5 million to 2.5 million clones, 85% to 95% found once; its top ten account for 1% to 1.5%. CD45RO negativity and positive selection for CCR7 defined naive CD8 cells, a population that excluded terminally differentiated effector memory CD45RA+ cells. The TCR originated in a man in his late teens or twenties in good health. The sequencing input was naive CD8+ T cells sorted from blood.

CDR3 coding DNA: TGTGCCACTTACCCCGGGGGGACTAGCGCCTACAATGAGCAGTTCTTC. Amino acids: CATYPGGTSAYNEQFF. The genes are TRBV28 and TRBJ2-1; 10 bases map to TRBD2. Germline CDR1 MDHEN, CDR2 SYDVKM. The trim removed 10 bases at V and 2 bases at J, leaving 11 bases unmatched. The CDR3 extends over 16 amino acids.